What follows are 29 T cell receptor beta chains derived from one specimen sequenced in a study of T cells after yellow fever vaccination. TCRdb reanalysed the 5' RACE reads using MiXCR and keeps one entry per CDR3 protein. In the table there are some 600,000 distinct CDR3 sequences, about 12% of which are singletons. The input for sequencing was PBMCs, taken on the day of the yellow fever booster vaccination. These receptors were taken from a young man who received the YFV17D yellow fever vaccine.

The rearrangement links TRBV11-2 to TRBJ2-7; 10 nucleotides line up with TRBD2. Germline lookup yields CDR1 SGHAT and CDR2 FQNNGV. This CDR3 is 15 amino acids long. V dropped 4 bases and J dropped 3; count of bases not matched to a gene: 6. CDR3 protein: CASSYEREGVYEQYF. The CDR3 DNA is TGTGCCAGCAGCTATGAGCGGGAGGGCGTCTACGAGCAGTACTTC.

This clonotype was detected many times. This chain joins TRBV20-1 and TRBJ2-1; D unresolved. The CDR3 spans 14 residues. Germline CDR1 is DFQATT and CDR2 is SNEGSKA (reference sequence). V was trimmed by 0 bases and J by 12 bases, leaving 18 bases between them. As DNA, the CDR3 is TGCAGTGCTAGAGATCCTAGTCGTAATAGTCCGCAGTTCTTC. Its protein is CSARDPSRNSPQFF.

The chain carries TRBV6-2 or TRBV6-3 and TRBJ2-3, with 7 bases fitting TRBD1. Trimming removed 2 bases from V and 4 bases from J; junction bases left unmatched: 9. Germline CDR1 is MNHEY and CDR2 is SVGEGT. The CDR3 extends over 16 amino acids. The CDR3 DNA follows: TGTGCCAGCAGTTACGTCAGGGGGAGTCGTCCAGATACGCAGTATTTT. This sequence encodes CASSYVRGSRPDTQYF.

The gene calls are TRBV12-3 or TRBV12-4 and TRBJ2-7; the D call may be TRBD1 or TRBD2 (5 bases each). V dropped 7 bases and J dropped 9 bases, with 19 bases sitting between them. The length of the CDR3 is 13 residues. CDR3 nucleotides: TGTGCCAGCACCCTTGCCGGGACGTTGAGGCAGTACTTC. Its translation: CASTLAGTLRQYF.

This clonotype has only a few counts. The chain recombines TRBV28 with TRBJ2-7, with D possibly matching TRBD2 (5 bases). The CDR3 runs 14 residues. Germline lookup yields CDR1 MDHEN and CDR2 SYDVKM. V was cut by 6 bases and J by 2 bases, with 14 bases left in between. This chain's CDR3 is CASRSTGGTYEQYF. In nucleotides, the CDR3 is TGTGCCAGCAGATCCACCGGAGGCACCTACGAGCAGTACTTC.

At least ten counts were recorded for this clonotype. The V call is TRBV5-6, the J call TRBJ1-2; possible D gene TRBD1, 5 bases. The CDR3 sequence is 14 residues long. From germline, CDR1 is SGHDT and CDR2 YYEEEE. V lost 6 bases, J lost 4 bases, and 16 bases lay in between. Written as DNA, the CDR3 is TGTGCCAGCAACCGAAATATCCAGGGCTATGGCTACACCTTC. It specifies CASNRNIQGYGYTF. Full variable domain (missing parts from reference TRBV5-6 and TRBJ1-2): DAGVTQSPTHLIKTRGQQVTLRCSPKSGHDTVSWYQQALGQGPQFIFQYYEEEERQRGNFPDRFSGHQFPNYSSELNVNALLLGDSALYLCASNRNIQGYGYTFGSGTRLTVV.

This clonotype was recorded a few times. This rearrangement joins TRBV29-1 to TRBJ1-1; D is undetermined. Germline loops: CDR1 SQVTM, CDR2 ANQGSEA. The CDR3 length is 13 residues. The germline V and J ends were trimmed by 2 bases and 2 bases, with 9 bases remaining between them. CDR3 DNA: TGCAGCGTTGAACCCCAGCTAAACACTGAAGCTTTCTTT. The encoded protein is CSVEPQLNTEAFF.

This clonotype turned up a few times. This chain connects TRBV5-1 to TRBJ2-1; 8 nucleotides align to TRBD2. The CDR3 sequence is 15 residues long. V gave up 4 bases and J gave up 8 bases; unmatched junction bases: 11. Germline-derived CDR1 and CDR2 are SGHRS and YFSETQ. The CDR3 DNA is TGCGCCAGCAGCACATCGGGAGGGAGGGCGTATGAGCAGTTCTTC. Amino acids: CASSTSGGRAYEQFF.

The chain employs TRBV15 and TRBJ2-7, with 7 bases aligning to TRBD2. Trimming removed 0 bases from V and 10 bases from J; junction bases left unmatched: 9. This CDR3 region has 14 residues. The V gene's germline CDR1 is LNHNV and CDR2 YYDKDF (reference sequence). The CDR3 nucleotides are TGTGCCACCAGCAGAGATTTGGCGGGAGAGATTCAGTACTTC. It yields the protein CATSRDLAGEIQYF.

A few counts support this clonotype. In DNA, the CDR3 is TGTGCCAGCAGCATCGGAGTCTTACCCCTCCACTTT. It encodes CASSIGVLPLHF. The genes are TRBV12-3 or TRBV12-4 and TRBJ1-6; D is undetermined. Trimming stripped 6 bases from V and 12 bases from J, with 12 bases between. This CDR3 region has 12 residues.

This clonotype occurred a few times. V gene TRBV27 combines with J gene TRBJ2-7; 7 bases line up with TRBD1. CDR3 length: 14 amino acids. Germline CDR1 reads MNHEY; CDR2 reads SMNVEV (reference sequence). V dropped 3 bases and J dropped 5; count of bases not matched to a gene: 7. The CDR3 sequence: CASSFQGVLHEQYF. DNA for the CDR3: TGTGCCAGCAGTTTTCAGGGGGTCTTACACGAGCAGTACTTC.

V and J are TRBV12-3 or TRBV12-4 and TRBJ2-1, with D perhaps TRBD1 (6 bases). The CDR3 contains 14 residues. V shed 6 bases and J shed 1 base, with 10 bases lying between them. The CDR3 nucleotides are TGTGCCAGCAGATCAGGGGATTCCTACAATGAGCAGTTCTTC. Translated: CASRSGDSYNEQFF.

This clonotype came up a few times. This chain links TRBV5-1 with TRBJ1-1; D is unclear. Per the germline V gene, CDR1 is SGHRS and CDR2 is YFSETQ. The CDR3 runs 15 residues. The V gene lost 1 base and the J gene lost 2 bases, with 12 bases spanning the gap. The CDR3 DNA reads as TGCGCCAGCAGCTTGCCTACCCGACCTAACACTGAAGCTTTCTTT. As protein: CASSLPTRPNTEAFF.

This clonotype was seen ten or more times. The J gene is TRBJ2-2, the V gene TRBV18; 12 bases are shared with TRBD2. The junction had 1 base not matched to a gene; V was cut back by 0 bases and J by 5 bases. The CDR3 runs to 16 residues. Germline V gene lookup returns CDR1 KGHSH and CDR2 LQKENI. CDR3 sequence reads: CASSPPTSGRTGELFF. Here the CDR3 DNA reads TGTGCCAGCTCACCACCGACTAGCGGGAGAACCGGGGAGCTGTTTTTT.

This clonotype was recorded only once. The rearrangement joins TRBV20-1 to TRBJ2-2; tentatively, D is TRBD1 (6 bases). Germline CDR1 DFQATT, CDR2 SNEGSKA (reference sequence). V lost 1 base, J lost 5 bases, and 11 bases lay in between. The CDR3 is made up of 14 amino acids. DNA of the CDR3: TGCAGTGCTAGAGTAGGGGGTCAAACCGGGGAGCTGTTTTTT. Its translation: CSARVGGQTGELFF.

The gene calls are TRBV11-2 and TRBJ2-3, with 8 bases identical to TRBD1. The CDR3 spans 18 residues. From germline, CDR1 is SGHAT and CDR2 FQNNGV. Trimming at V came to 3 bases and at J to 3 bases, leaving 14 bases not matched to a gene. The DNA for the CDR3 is TGTGCCAGCAGCTTCCGACAGGGGCCCAATGTGGGGACAGATACGCAGTATTTT. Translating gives CASSFRQGPNVGTDTQYF. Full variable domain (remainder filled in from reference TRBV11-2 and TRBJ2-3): EAGVAQSPRYKIIEKRQSVAFWCNPISGHATLYWYQQILGQGPKLLIQFQNNGVVDDSQLPKDRFSAERLKGVDSTLKIQPAKLEDSAVYLCASSFRQGPNVGTDTQYFGPGTRLTVL.

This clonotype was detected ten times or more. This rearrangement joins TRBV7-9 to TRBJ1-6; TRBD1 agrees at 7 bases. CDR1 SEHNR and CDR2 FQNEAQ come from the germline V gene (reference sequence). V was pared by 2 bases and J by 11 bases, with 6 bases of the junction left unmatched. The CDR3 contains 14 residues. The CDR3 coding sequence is TGTGCCAGCAGCTTAAGTCAGGACAGGACACCCCTCCACTTT. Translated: CASSLSQDRTPLHF.

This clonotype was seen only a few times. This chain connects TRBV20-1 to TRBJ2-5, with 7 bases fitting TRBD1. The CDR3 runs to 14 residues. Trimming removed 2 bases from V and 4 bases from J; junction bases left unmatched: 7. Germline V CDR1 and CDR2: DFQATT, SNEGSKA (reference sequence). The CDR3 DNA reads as TGCAGTGCTAGACCCGACACAGGGGCAGAGACCCAGTACTTC. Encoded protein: CSARPDTGAETQYF.

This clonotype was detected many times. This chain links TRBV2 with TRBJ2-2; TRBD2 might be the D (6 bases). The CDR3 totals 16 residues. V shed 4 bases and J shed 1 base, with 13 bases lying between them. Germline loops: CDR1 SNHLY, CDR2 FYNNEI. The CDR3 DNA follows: TGTGCCAGCAGTGGTAGCCGGGAGTGGAACACCGGGGAGCTGTTTTTT. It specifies CASSGSREWNTGELFF. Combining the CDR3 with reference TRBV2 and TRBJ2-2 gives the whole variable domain EPEVTQTPSHQVTQMGQEVILRCVPISNHLYFYWYRQILGQKVEFLVSFYNNEISEKSEIFDDQFSVERPDGSNFTLKIRSTKLEDSAMYFCASSGSREWNTGELFFGEGSRLTVL.

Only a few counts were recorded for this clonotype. This CDR3 reads CASSNSGALKTQYF. The CDR3 DNA is TGTGCCAGCAGTAATAGCGGGGCCCTGAAGACCCAGTACTTC. The chain couples TRBV14 to TRBJ2-5; TRBD2 matches at 8 bases. CDR3 length: 14 residues. Losses at the gene ends were 6 bases for V and 6 bases for J; bases not matched to a gene: 9. From germline, CDR1 is SGHDN and CDR2 FVKESK.

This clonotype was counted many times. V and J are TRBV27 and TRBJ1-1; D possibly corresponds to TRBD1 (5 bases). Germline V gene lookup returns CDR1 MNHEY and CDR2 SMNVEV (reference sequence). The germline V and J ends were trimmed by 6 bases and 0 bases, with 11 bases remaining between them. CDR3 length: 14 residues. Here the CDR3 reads CASSPTGVNTEAFF. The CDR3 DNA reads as TGTGCCAGCAGCCCCACAGGTGTGAACACTGAAGCTTTCTTT.

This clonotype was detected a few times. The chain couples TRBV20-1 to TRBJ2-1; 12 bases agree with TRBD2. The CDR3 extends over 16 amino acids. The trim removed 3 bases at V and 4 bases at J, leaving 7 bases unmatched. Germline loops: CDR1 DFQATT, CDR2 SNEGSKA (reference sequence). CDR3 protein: CSARPSGRARYNEQFF. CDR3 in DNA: TGCAGTGCTAGGCCTAGCGGGAGGGCCAGGTACAATGAGCAGTTCTTC.

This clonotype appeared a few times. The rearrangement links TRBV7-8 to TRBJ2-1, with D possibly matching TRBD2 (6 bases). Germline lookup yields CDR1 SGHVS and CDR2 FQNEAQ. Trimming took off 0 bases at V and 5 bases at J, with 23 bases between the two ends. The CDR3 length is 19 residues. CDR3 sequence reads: CASSLAFLPVAAANNEQFF. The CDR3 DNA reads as TGTGCCAGCAGCTTAGCTTTCTTACCAGTAGCGGCCGCGAACAATGAGCAGTTCTTC.

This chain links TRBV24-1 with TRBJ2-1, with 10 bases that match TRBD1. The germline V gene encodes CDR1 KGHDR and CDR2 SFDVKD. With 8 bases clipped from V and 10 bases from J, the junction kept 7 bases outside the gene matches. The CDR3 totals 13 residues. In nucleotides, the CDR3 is TGTGCCACCAAGGGACAGGGGACATGGGAGCAGTTCTTC. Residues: CATKGQGTWEQFF.

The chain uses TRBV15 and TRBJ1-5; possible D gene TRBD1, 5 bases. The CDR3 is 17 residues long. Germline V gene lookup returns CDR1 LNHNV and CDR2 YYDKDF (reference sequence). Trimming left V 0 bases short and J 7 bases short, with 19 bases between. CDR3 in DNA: TGTGCCACCAGCAGAGATCGGGTCGCGCAGGGCGGCCAGCCCCAGCATTTT. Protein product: CATSRDRVAQGGQPQHF.

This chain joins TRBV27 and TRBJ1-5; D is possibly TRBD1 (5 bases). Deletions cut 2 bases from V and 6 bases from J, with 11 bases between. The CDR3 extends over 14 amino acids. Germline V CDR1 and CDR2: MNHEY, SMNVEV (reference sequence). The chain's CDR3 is CASSLSQGTQPQHF. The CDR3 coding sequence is TGTGCCAGCAGTTTAAGCCAGGGCACTCAGCCCCAGCATTTT.

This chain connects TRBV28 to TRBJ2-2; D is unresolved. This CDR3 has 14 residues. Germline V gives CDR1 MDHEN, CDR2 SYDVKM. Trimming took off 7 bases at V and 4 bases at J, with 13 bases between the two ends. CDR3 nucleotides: TGTGCCAGCACCTTCCCGTACGCCACCGGGGAGCTGTTTTTT. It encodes CASTFPYATGELFF.

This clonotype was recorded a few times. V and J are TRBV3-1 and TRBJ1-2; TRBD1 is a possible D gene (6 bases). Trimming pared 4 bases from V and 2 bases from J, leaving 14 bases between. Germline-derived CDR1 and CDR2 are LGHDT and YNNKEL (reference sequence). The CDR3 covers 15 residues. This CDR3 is CASSPLGQTNYGYTF. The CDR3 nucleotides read TGTGCCAGCAGCCCTCTGGGACAAACGAACTATGGCTACACCTTC.

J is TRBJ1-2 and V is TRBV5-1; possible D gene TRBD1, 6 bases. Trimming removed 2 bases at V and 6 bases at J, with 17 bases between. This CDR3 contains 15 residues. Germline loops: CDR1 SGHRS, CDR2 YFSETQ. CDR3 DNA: TGCGCCAGCAGCTTAAAAACACAGGGTCTCGATGGCTACACCTTC. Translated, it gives CASSLKTQGLDGYTF. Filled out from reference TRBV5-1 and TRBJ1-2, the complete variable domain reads KAGVTQTPRYLIKTRGQQVTLSCSPISGHRSVSWYQQTPGQGLQFLFEYFSETQRNKGNFPGRFSGRQFSNSRSEMNVSTLELGDSALYLCASSLKTQGLDGYTFGSGTRLTVV.